At least ten counts were recorded for the clone carrying this TCR beta chain. What it binds is not known. Investigators excluded patients with uncontrolled infection, other autoimmune disease, pregnancy or lactation. The source material, RNA transcripts, was used to amplify TCR beta CDR3 regions. Initially, a first-round RT-PCR of the TCR CDR3 employed the HTBI primer set. TCRdb recomputed calls from the multiplex PCR reads with MiXCR, one row per CDR3 protein. The table shows around 700,000 distinct CDR3 sequences, with over 15% occurring only once. This record comes from a study of T cells in Graves' hyperthyroidism and ophthalmopathy. Study outcomes and limitations: Within blood appeared most thyroid clonotypes that had expanded above 0.001.

Sequences were obtained from blood. This clonotype was sampled from a woman between 45 and 65 years old with Graves' hyperthyroidism that later progressed to Graves' ophthalmopathy.

The CDR3, as DNA: TGCGCCAGCAGCTTGGTCCGGGAGGGCTTCAATGAGCAGTTCTTC. Amino acid sequence: CASSLVREGFNEQFF. The J gene is TRBJ2-1, the V gene TRBV5-1; 8 nucleotides match TRBD2. In germline, CDR1 is SGHRS, CDR2 YFSETQ. J lost 6 bases, V lost 0 bases, and 5 bases had no gene match. The CDR3 spans 15 residues.